The present TCR beta chain was sequenced within a study of T cell repertoires in cytomegalovirus infection. About the study: Public signatures in TCR beta pointed to CMV infection and matching HLA type.

This clonotype was counted a few times. Antigen unknown. Notes on the study in general: HLA-C-restricted, CMV-specific TCR beta clonotypes were dominant ex vivo. The cumulative frequency of public TCR beta families identified carriers of CMV plus the relevant HLA.

The V end was cut by 6 bases, the J end by 1 base, with 15 bases between. Germline assignment: CDR1 LNHDA and CDR2 SQIVND (reference sequence). The CDR3 is 15 amino acids. TCRdb re-derived calls from the reads in MiXCR, one entry per CDR3 protein. This table has some 600,000 distinct CDR3 sequences, about 24% appearing once. This chain uses TRBV19 with TRBJ1-1; D gene ambiguous. This receptor was obtained from a human donor in good health (CMV status not recorded). Some clones in this sample may be carry-over from other donors' samples. What was sequenced was CD8+ T cells from PBMCs. The chain's CDR3 is CASSGNGVQNTEAFF. The DNA for the CDR3 is TGTGCCAGTAGCGGAAACGGAGTCCAGAACACTGAAGCTTTCTTT.